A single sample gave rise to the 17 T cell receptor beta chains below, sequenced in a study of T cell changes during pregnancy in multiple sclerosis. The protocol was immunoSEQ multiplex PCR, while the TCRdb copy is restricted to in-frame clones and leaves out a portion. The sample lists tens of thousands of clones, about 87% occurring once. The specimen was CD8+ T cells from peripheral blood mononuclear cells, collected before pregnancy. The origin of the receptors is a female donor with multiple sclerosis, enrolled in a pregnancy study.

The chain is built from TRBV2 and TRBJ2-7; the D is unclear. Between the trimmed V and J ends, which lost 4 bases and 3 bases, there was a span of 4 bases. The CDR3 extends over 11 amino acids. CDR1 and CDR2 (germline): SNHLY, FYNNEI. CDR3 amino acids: CASSVGYEQYF. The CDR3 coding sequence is TGTGCCAGCAGTGTCGGCTACGAGCAGTACTTC.

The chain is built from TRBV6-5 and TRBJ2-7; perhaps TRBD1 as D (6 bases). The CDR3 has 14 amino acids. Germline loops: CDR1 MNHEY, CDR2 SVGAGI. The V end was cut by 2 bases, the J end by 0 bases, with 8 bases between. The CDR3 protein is CASSYTGNSYEQYF. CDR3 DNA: TGTGCCAGCAGTTACACAGGGAACTCCTACGAGCAGTACTTC.

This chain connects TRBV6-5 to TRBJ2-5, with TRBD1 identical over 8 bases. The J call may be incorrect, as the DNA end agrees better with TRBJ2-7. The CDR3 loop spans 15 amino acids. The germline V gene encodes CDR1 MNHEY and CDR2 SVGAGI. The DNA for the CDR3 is TGTGCCAGCAGGGAATCGCAGGGGGCAGCCTACGAGCAGTACTTC. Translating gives CASRESQGAAYEQYF.

CDR3 sequence reads: CASSLEETEAFF. CDR3 coding DNA: TGTGCCAGCAGCTTAGAAGAGACTGAAGCTTTCTTT. The chain is built from TRBV7-8 and TRBJ1-1; D is uncertain. The CDR3 spans 12 residues. V was cut by 1 base and J by 5 bases, with 5 bases left in between. Per the germline V gene, CDR1 is SGHVS and CDR2 is FQNEAQ.

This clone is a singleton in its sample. CDR3 coding DNA: TGTGCCAGTCGACCGATCGGGACAGCGGACCAGCCCCAGCATTTT. Translated: CASRPIGTADQPQHF. The chain links TRBV27 to TRBJ1-5, with 7 bases aligning to TRBD1. J was trimmed by 7 bases and V by 9 bases; bases with no gene match: 15. This CDR3 has 15 amino acids. The germline V gene has CDR1 MNHEY and CDR2 SMNVEV (reference sequence).

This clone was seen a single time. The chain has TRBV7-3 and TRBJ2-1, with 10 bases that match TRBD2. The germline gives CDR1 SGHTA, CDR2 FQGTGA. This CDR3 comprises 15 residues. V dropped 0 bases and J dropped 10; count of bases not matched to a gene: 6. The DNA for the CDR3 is TGTGCCAGCAGCTTAACCCCCGCTAGCGGGGGAGAGCAGTTCTTC. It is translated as CASSLTPASGGEQFF.

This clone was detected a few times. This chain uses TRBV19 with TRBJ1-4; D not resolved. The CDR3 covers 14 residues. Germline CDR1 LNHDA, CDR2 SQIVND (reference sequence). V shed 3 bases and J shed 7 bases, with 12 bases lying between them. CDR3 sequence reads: CASSMSREIEKLFF. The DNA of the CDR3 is TGTGCCAGTAGTATGAGCCGGGAGATTGAAAAACTGTTTTTT.

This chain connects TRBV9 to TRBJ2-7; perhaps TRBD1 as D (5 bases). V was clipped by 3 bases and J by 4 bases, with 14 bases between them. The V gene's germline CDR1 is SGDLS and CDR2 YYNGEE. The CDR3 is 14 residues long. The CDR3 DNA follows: TGTGCCAGCAGCGAGGGGATTTCGGGTTACGAGCAGTACTTC. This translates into CASSEGISGYEQYF.

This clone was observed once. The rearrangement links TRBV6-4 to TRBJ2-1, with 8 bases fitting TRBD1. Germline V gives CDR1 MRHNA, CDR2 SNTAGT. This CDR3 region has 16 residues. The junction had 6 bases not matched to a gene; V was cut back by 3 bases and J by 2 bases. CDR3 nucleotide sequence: TGTGCCAGCAGTGAGTCCGGACAGGGTACCTACAATGAGCAGTTCTTC. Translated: CASSESGQGTYNEQFF.

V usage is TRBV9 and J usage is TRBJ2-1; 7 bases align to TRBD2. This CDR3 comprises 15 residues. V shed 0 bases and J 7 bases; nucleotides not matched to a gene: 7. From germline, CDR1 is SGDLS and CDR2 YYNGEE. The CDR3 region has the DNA TGTGCCAGCAGCGTAGGGGGCGGGAGTGGAAATGAGCAGTTCTTC. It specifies CASSVGGGSGNEQFF.

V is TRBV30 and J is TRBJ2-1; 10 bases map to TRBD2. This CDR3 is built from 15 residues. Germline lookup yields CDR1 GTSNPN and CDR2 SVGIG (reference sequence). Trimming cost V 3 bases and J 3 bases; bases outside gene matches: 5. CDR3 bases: TGTGCCTGGAGCCATAGCGGGGGGTTCTACAATGAGCAGTTCTTC. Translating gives CAWSHSGGFYNEQFF.

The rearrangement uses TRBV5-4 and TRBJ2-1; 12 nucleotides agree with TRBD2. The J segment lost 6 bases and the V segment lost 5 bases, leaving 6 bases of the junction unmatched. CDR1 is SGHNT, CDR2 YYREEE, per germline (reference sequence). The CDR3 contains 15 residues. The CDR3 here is CASSRLAGDPNEQFF. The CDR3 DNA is TGTGCCAGCAGTAGACTAGCGGGAGACCCCAATGAGCAGTTCTTC.

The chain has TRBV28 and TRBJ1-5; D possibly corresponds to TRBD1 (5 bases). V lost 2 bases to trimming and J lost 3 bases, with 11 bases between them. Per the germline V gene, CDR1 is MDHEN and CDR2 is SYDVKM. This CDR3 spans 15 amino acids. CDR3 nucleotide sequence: TGTGCCAGCAGTTTAGGGGCAGTGGACAATCAGCCCCAGCATTTT. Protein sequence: CASSLGAVDNQPQHF.

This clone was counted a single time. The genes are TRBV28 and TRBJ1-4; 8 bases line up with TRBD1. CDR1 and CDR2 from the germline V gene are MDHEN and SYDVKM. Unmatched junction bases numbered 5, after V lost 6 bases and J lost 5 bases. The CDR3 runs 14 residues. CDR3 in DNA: TGTGCCAGCAGAGATTACAGGGGGAATGAAAAACTGTTTTTT. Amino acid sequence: CASRDYRGNEKLFF.

CDR3 sequence: CASSVAGTGALEQYF. For the CDR3, the DNA is TGTGCCAGCAGCGTAGCTGGGACAGGGGCACTCGAGCAGTACTTC. The chain joins TRBV9 to TRBJ2-7; 10 bases map to TRBD1. J gave up 6 bases and V 0 bases, and 6 bases lay outside the gene matches. The V gene's germline CDR1 is SGDLS and CDR2 YYNGEE. The CDR3 is made up of 15 amino acids. Complete variable domain (other parts from reference TRBV9 and TRBJ2-7): DSGVTQTPKHLITATGQRVTLRCSPRSGDLSVYWYQQSLDQGLQFLIQYYNGEERAKGNILERFSAQQFPDLHSELNLSSLELGDSALYFCASSVAGTGALEQYFGPGTRLTVT.

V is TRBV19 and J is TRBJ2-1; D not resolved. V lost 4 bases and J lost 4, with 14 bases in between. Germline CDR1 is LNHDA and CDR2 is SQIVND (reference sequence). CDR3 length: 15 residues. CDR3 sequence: CASSNGFGGYNEQFF. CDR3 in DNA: TGTGCCAGTAGTAACGGGTTCGGTGGGTACAATGAGCAGTTCTTC.

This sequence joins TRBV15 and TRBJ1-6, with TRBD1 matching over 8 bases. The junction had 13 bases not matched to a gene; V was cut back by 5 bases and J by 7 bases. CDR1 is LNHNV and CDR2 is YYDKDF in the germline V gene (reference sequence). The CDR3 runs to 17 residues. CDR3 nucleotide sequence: TGTGCCACCAGCCCCCTTCTCGACAGGGGTTTGAATTCACCCCTCCACTTT. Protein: CATSPLLDRGLNSPLHF.